This T cell receptor (beta chain) came from a study of blood T cell repertoires in COVID-19. Overall study context: From the United States, Italy and Spain came samples of acute and convalescent COVID-19. PBMCs, B-cell-depleted T cells, or T cells provided the cDNA or gDNA that made up the material.

Original processing methods: Counts of nucleated cells, estimated from reference gene primer amplification, were obtained. The method was immunoSEQ multiplex PCR; TCRdb's version includes in-frame clones alone and lacks a portion of them. V, J and clone size derive from that table, while D and trimming were established from the DNA sequence. This repertoire shows 95,000 to 150,000 clones, almost 90% found once; its top ten account for 3.5% to 4%. In germline, CDR1 is SGHDT, CDR2 YYEEEE. V shed 6 bases, J shed 6 bases, and the junction held 11 bases outside the gene matches. This CDR3 comprises 15 residues.

The specimen sequenced was peripheral blood. This TCR was recovered from a woman aged 60-75 years with COVID-19, enrolled during active disease. This chain connects TRBV5-6 to TRBJ1-1, with 10 bases identical to TRBD1. The CDR3 loop is CASTSVGQGFAEAFF. Here the CDR3 DNA reads TGTGCCAGCACCTCCGTGGGACAGGGGTTCGCTGAAGCTTTCTTT. Combining the CDR3 with reference TRBV5-6 and TRBJ1-1 gives the whole variable domain DAGVTQSPTHLIKTRGQQVTLRCSPKSGHDTVSWYQQALGQGPQFIFQYYEEEERQRGNFPDRFSGHQFPNYSSELNVNALLLGDSALYLCASTSVGQGFAEAFFGQGTRLTVV.